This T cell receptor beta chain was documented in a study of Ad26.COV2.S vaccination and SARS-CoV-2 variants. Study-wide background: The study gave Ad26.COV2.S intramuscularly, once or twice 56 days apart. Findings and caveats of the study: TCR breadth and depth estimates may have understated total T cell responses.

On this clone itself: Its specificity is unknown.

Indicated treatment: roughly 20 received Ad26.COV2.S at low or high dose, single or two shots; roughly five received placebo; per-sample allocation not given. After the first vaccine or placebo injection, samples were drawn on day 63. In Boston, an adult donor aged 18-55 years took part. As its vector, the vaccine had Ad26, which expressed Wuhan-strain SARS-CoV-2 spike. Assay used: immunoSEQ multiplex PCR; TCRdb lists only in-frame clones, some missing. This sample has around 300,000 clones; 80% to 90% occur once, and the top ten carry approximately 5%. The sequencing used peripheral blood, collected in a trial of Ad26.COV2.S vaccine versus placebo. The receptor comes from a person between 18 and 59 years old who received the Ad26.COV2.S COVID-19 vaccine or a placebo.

The chain's CDR3 is CASSRQGTFNEAFF. As DNA, the CDR3 is TGTGCCAGCAGCCGGCAGGGGACTTTCAATGAAGCTTTCTTT. The V call is TRBV9, the J call TRBJ1-1; possibly TRBD1 for D (6 bases). The CDR3 covers 14 residues. Deletions cut 4 bases from V and 7 bases from J, with 17 bases between. The germline gives CDR1 SGDLS, CDR2 YYNGEE.